This entry features one T cell receptor (beta chain) sequence. From germline, CDR1 is DFQATT and CDR2 SNEGSKA (reference sequence). The CDR3 has 15 amino acids. The ends lost 3 bases at V and 5 bases at J; junction bases unmatched: 11. TCRdb re-analysed the 5' RACE reads in MiXCR, keeping a single row per CDR3 protein. The top ten hold roughly 4% of the sample, which has 30,000 to 40,000 distinct CDR3 sequences, about 26% seen once. The V gene is TRBV20-1, the J gene TRBJ2-7, with 9 bases fitting TRBD2. Sequencing was performed on naive CD4+ T cells sorted from a lymph node. Subset in this sample: naive CD4+ T cells, CD4+CD45RA+CD25-. This clonotype was obtained from a female donor with breast cancer. The CDR3 nucleotides read TGCAGTGCTAGCGCTAGCGGGAAAGCTAGCGACGAGCAGTACTTC. This gives the protein CSASASGKASDEQYF.